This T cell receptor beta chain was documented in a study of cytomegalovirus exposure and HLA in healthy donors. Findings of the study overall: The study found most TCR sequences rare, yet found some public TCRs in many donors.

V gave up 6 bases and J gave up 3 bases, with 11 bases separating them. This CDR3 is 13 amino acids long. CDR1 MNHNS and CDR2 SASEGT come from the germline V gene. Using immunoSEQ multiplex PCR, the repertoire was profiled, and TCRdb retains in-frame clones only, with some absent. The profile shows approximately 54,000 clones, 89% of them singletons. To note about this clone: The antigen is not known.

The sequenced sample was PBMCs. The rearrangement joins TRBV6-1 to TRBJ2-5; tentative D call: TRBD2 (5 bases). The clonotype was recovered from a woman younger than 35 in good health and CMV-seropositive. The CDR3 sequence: CASRGKGEETQYF. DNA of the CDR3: TGTGCCAGCAGAGGGAAGGGAGAAGAGACCCAGTACTTC.